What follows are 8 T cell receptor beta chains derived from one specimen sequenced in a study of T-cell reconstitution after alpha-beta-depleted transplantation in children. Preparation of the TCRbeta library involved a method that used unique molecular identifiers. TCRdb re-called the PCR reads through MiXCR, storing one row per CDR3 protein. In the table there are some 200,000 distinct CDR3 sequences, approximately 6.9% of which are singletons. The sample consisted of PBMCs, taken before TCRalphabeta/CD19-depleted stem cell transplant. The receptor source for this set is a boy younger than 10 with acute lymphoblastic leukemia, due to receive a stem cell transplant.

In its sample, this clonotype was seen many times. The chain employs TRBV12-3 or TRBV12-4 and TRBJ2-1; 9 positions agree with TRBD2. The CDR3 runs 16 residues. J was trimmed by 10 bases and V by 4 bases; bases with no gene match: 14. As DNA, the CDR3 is TGTGCCAGCAGTTATTGGGGGGTTAGCGGGGGCGGCGAGCAGTTCTTC. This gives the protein CASSYWGVSGGGEQFF.

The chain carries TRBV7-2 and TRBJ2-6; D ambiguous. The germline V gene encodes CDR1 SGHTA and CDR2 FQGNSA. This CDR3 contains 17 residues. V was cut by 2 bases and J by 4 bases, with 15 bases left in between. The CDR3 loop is CASSLYNRGYGANVLTF. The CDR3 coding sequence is TGTGCCAGCAGCTTATACAACCGCGGTTACGGGGCCAACGTCCTGACTTTC.

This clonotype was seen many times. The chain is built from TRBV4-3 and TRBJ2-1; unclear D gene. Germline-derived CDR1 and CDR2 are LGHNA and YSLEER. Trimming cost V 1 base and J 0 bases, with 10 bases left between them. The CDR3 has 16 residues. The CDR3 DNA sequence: TGCGCCAGCAGCCAAGCTGGGCACCTCTCCTACAATGAGCAGTTCTTC. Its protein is CASSQAGHLSYNEQFF.

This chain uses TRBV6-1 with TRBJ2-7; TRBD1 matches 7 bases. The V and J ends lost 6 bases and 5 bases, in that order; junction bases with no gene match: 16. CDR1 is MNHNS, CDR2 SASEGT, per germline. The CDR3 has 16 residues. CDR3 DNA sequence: TGTGCCAGCAGCCTCCTAGGACAGGACACCATCCACGAGCAGTACTTC. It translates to CASSLLGQDTIHEQYF.

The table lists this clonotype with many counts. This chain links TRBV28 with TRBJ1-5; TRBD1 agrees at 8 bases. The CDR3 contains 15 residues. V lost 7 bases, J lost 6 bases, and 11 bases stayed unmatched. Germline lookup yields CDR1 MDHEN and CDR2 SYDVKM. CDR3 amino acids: CASNLGQGGAQPQHF. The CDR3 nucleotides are TGTGCCAGCAACCTAGGACAGGGAGGGGCTCAGCCCCAGCATTTT.

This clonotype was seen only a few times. The CDR3 DNA follows: TGTGCCAGCAGCCCGTTTCCCGCGGCCATCTCTGGAAACACCATATATTTT. Amino acids: CASSPFPAAISGNTIYF. This chain joins TRBV7-8 and TRBJ1-3; D is uncertain. V was cut by 5 bases and J by 0 bases, with 17 bases left in between. The CDR3 consists of 17 residues. CDR1 SGHVS and CDR2 FQNEAQ come from the germline V gene.

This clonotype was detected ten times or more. CDR3 sequence: CASSLSGGGEKLFF. The CDR3 region has the DNA TGTGCCAGCAGTTTATCTGGGGGGGGTGAAAAACTGTTTTTT. J is TRBJ1-4 and V is TRBV27; TRBD1 is a possible D gene (5 bases). Germline V gene sequence: CDR1 MNHEY, CDR2 SMNVEV (reference sequence). CDR3 length: 14 amino acids. Trimming removed 0 bases from V and 7 bases from J, with 9 bases in between.

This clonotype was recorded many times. The CDR3 region is CAIKGQGPDEQYF. In nucleotides, the CDR3 is TGTGCCATCAAGGGGCAGGGCCCCGACGAGCAGTACTTC. V is TRBV10-3 and J is TRBJ2-7, with D perhaps TRBD1 (5 bases). Per the germline V gene, CDR1 is ENHRY and CDR2 is SYGVKD. Trimming removed 7 bases from V and 5 bases from J, with 15 bases in between. CDR3 length: 13 amino acids.